This entry is about one T cell receptor beta chain. The target antigen is unknown. The data belong to a study of CD4 T cells in relation to SARS-CoV-2 and coronaviruses. Study-wide context: PBMCs were cultured with antigen for roughly 9 days before TCR beta sequencing. Shared crossreactive spike epitopes were mapped to their HLA restriction.

Unexposed donor CD4+ T cells date from about 2011-2018, before the COVID-19 pandemic. The cells were cultured for less than twelve days before CD4+ T cells were isolated. Generated by immunoSEQ multiplex PCR, the TCRdb table keeps only in-frame clones and is missing some. In the table there are roughly 17,000 clones, over 80% of which are singletons. The CDR3 is 14 amino acids. Germline-derived CDR1 and CDR2 are ENHRY and SYGVKD. J lost 4 bases, V lost 4 bases, and 0 bases had no gene match. The receptor was derived from a human donor in good health. The V call is TRBV10-3, the J call TRBJ2-5; 13 nucleotides line up with TRBD2. The sequencing input was CD4+ T cells from PBMCs, cultured in vitro. The CDR3 here is CAISGLAGGETQYF. The CDR3 region has the DNA TGTGCCATCAGTGGACTAGCGGGAGGAGAGACCCAGTACTTC.